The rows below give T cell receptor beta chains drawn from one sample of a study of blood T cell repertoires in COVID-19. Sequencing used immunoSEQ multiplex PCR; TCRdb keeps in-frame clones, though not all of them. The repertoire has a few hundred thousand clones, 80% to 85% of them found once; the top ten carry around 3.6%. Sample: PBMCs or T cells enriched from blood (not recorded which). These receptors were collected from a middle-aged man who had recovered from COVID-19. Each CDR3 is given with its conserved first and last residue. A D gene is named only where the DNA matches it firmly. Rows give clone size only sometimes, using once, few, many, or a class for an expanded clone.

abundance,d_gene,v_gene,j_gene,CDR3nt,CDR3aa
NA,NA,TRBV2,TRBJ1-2,TGTGCCAGCAGTGCCGGGACAAAAAATGGCTACACCTTC,CASSAGTKNGYTF
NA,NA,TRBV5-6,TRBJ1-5,TGTGCCAGCAGCCGACAGGATCAGCCCCAGCATTTT,CASSRQDQPQHF
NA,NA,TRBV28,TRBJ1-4,TGTGCCAGCAGTTTAGTGGGCCGTAATGAAAAACTGTTTTTT,CASSLVGRNEKLFF
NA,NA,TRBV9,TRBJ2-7,TGTGCCAGCAGCGTCGATCCCATCGGGACTTACGAGCAGTACTTC,CASSVDPIGTYEQYF
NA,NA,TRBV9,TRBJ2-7,TGTGCCAGCAGCCCCTCTACTCCGGGCTACGAGCAGTACTTC,CASSPSTPGYEQYF
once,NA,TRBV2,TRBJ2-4,TGTGCCAGCAGTGAACAGGGTGGCGGGGTAGCCAAAAACATTCAGTACTTC,CASSEQGGGVAKNIQYF
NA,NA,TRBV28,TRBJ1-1,TGTGCCAGCAGTTTAGCGGACAGTCGAGAAGCTTTCTTT,CASSLADSREAFF
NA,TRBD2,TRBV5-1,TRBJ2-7,TGCGCCAGCAGCGGAAGACTAGCGGGAGTACCCCCCTACGAGCAGTACTTC,CASSGRLAGVPPYEQYF
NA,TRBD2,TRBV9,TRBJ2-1,TGTGCCAGCAGCCTCGGACTAGCGGGAAGTTCCTACAATGAGCAGTTCTTC,CASSLGLAGSSYNEQFF
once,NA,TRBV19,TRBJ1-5,TGTGCCAGTAGTATGGGGCAGGGCCGTAAGGGGGGGGCCCAGCATTTT,CASSMGQGRKGGAQHF
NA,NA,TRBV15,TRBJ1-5,TGTGCCACCAGCAGCCGCAAACCCGCGGTCAGCAATCAGCCCCAGCATTTT,CATSSRKPAVSNQPQHF
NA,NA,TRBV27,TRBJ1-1,TGTGCCAGCAGTTCAAAACAGGGTACATGGAACACTGAAGCTTTCTTT,CASSSKQGTWNTEAFF
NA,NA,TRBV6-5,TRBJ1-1,TGTGCCAGCAGTTGGTCCCGAGACAGATACACTGAAGCTTTCTTT,CASSWSRDRYTEAFF
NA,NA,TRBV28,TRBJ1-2,TGTGCCAGCAGTTTGGGACACTCCTACTATGGCTACACCTTC,CASSLGHSYYGYTF
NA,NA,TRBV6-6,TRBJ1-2,TGTGCCAGCAGTTACTCGGAGGGTGGCTACACCTTC,CASSYSEGGYTF
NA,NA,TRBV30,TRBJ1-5,TGTGCCTGGAGTTCCGACATAATCAGCAATCAGCCCCAGCATTTT,CAWSSDIISNQPQHF
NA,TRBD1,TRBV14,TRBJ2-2,TGTGCCAGCAGCCATGCCGGGACAGGGTACACCGGGGAGCTGTTTTTT,CASSHAGTGYTGELFF
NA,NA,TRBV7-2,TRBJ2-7,TGTGCCAGCAGCTTAGTCGGCGGGATCAACTCCTACGAGCAGTACTTC,CASSLVGGINSYEQYF
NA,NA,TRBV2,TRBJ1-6,TGTGCCAGTCACAGGGATTCACCCCTCCACTTT,CASHRDSPLHF
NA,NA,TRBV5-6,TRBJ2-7,TGTGCCAGCAGCTCGGGGACATCCTACGAGCAGTACTTC,CASSSGTSYEQYF
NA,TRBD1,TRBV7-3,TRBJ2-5,TGTGCCAGCAGCTTAACGGGACAGGGGTCGGAGACCCAGTACTTC,CASSLTGQGSETQYF
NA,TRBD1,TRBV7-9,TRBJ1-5,TGTGCCAGCAGCTTAGCGCCACAGGGGTGGGTTGGCAATCAGCCCCAGCATTTT,CASSLAPQGWVGNQPQHF
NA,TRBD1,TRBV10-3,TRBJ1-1,TGTGCCATCAGTGAGCCAACAGGGGGCGGGTATGAAGCTTTCTTT,CAISEPTGGGYEAFF
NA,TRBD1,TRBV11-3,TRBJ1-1,TGTGCCAGCAGTCCACAGGGGGTCATGAACACTGAAGCTTTCTTT,CASSPQGVMNTEAFF
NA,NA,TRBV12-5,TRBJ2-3,TGTGCTAGTGGCCTAGGACAGCCAGGGACAGATACGCAGTATTTT,CASGLGQPGTDTQYF
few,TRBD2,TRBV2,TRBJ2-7,TGTGCCAGCAGTGATCCTAGCGGCCTCAGACCGGGCGAGCAGTACTTC,CASSDPSGLRPGEQYF
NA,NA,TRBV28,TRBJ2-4,TGTGCCAGCAGTTTAGGGGGGTTAGCCAAAAACATTCAGTACTTC,CASSLGGLAKNIQYF
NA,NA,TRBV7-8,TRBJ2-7,TGTGCCAGCAGCTTAAATCTCGGACTGAGGACCTACGAGCAGTACTTC,CASSLNLGLRTYEQYF
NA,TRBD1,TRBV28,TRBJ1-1,TGTGCCAGCAGTTTATGGCAGGGGGCGGCTGAAGCTTTCTTT,CASSLWQGAAEAFF
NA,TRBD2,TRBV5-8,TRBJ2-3,TGTGCCAGCAGCCCCGGGACTAGCGGGGGGGACGATCGAGATACGCAGTATTTT,CASSPGTSGGDDRDTQYF
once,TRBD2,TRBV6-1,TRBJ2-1,TGTGCCAGCAGTGAAGCGATAAGACTAGCGGTCTACAATGAGCAGTTCTTC,CASSEAIRLAVYNEQFF
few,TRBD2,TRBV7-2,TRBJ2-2,TGTGCCAGCAGCCCGAGGACTAGCGCCAACACCGGGGAGCTGTTTTTT,CASSPRTSANTGELFF
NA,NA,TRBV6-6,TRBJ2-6,TGTGCCAGCAGCCTCTCTGGGGCCAACGTCCTGACTTTC,CASSLSGANVLTF
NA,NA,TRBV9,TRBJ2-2,TGTGCCAGCAGCGTTAGGGGTTACACCGGGGAGCTGTTTTTT,CASSVRGYTGELFF
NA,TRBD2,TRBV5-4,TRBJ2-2,TGTGCCAGCAGCCCCCGCGGGGGATCCACCGGGGAGCTGTTTTTT,CASSPRGGSTGELFF
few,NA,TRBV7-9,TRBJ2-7,TGTGCCAGCAGCTTAAGGGGGACCACAGGGTTGGACGAGCAGTACTTC,CASSLRGTTGLDEQYF
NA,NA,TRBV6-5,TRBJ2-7,TGTGCCAGCAGGAAAGAACAGGAAGTGGGGGAGCAGTACTTC,CASRKEQEVGEQYF
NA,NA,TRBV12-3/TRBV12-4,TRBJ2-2,TGTGCCAGCACCTTCACCGGGGAGCTGTTTTTT,CASTFTGELFF
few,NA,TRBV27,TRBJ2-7,TGTGCCAGCGGCCCCCTCTTGAAGCAGTACTTC,CASGPLLKQYF
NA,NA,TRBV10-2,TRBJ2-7,TGCGCCAGCAGTGCGCCCCCTAGCGCGCAGTACTTC,CASSAPPSAQYF
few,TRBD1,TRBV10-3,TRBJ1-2,TGTGCCATCAGGGGACAGGAGTATGGCTACACCTTC,CAIRGQEYGYTF
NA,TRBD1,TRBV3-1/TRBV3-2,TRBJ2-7,TGTGCCAGCAGCCAGGGCCGACAGGGCCACGAGCAGTACTTC,CASSQGRQGHEQYF
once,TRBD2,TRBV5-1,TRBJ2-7,TGCGCCAGCAGCTTGGACCTCAGGGAGGGGTACGAGCAGTACTTC,CASSLDLREGYEQYF
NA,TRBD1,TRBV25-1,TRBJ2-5,TGTGCCAGCAGTGAATGGGGACAGGGGGCCCAAGAGACCCAGTACTTC,CASSEWGQGAQETQYF
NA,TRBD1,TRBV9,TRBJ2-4,TGTGCCAGCAGCGGACAGGGATTGCGCAAAAACATTCAGTACTTC,CASSGQGLRKNIQYF
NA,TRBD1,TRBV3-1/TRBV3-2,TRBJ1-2,TGTGCCAGCAGCCAGGGGACAGGGGTCGGCTACACCTTC,CASSQGTGVGYTF
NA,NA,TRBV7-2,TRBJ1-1,TGTGCCAGCAGCTTAGCCCACAGGGTTGGTGAAGCTTTCTTT,CASSLAHRVGEAFF
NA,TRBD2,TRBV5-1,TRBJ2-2,TGCGCCAGCAGCTCGCTAGCGGGGGGGAACACCGGGGAGCTGTTTTTT,CASSSLAGGNTGELFF
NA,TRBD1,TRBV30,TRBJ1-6,TGTGCCTGGAGTGTACTTACAGGGGGCGGTTCACCCCTCCACTTT,CAWSVLTGGGSPLHF
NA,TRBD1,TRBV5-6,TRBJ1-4,TGTGCCAGCAGCTTCCCGGCAGGGGGGACTGAAAAACTGTTTTTT,CASSFPAGGTEKLFF
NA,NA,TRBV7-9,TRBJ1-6,TGTGCCAGCAGCCTCAGGGTCCCTAATAATTCACCCCTCCACTTT,CASSLRVPNNSPLHF